The rows below give T cell receptor beta chains drawn from one sample of a study of response to subunit inactivated influenza vaccine. TCRdb called the RT-PCR reads again in MiXCR, with one record for every CDR3 protein. The table has over 150,000 distinct CDR3 sequences, roughly a tenth seen once. The specimen comprised non-naive T cells sorted from PBMCs, sampled 35 to 45 days after vaccination. These receptor sequences come from a man aged 45-60 years who received an inactivated influenza vaccine. Each CDR3 is given with its conserved first and last residue. A D gene is named only where the DNA matches it firmly. Expanded clones are given a class, and other clones once, few, many or no size at all.

j_call d_call v_call clone_size cdr3_aa cdr3_nt
TRBJ2-5 . TRBV3-1 many CASSLSVLASSETQYF TGTGCCAGCAGCCTAAGTGTCCTAGCGTCATCAGAGACCCAGTACTTC
TRBJ2-3 TRBD1 TRBV6-2/TRBV6-3 . CASSQRLTGASTDTQYF TGTGCCAGCAGCCAAAGGTTGACAGGGGCAAGCACAGATACGCAGTATTTT
TRBJ1-6 . TRBV20-1 few CSARQTLGSPLHF TGCAGTGCTAGACAAACCCTAGGATCACCCCTCCACTTT
TRBJ1-4 . TRBV12-3/TRBV12-4 . CASSFGRTPTNEKLFF TGTGCCAGCAGTTTTGGGCGAACTCCAACTAATGAAAAACTGTTTTTT
TRBJ2-7 . TRBV7-3 . CASSLSRGNEQYF TGTGCCAGCAGCTTATCTCGGGGAAACGAGCAGTACTTC
TRBJ2-7 . TRBV3-1 few CASSPRATYEQYF TGTGCCAGCAGCCCCCGAGCCACCTACGAGCAGTACTTC
TRBJ2-5 . TRBV12-3/TRBV12-4 . CASSLWDGETQYF TGTGCCAGCAGTTTATGGGACGGGGAGACCCAGTACTTC
TRBJ2-7 TRBD2 TRBV7-2 . CASSFRLAGIYEQYF TGTGCCAGCAGCTTTAGACTAGCGGGAATCTACGAGCAGTACTTC
TRBJ2-6 TRBD1 TRBV5-1 few CASSPLGTAQNSGANVLTF TGCGCCAGCAGTCCGCTCGGGACAGCACAAAACTCTGGGGCCAACGTCCTGACTTTC
TRBJ2-2 TRBD2 TRBV12-3/TRBV12-4 . CASSLWTSGDTGELFF TGTGCCAGCAGCCTCTGGACTAGCGGGGACACCGGGGAGCTGTTTTTT
TRBJ1-1 TRBD1 TRBV5-1 . CASSFATGAEAFF TGCGCCAGCAGCTTTGCGACAGGGGCTGAAGCTTTCTTT
TRBJ2-2 . TRBV7-2 medium-sized CASSLGTGVELFF TGTGCCAGCAGCTTAGGGACGGGAGTAGAGCTGTTTTTT
TRBJ2-1 . TRBV29-1 many CSSGSYNEQFF TGCAGCTCCGGCTCCTACAATGAGCAGTTCTTC
TRBJ1-3 . TRBV4-1 many CASSQPLRSGNTIYF TGCGCCAGCAGCCAGCCTCTCCGCTCTGGAAACACCATATATTTT
TRBJ2-2 . TRBV3-1 many CASSQGQNTGELFF TGTGCCAGCAGCCAAGGTCAGAACACCGGGGAGCTGTTTTTT
TRBJ2-1 TRBD2 TRBV7-9 few CASSPPSGSRNEQFF TGTGCCAGCAGCCCCCCTAGCGGGAGTCGCAATGAGCAGTTCTTC
TRBJ2-6 . TRBV4-2 few CASTRGSGANVLTF TGTGCCAGCACCCGAGGGTCTGGGGCCAACGTCCTGACTTTC
TRBJ1-1 . TRBV10-1 few CASSGGGLGGTEAFF TGCGCCAGCAGCGGCGGAGGTCTCGGGGGGACTGAAGCTTTCTTT
TRBJ2-5 TRBD1 TRBV10-1 . CASSEDRGQETQYF TGCGCCAGCAGTGAGGACAGGGGCCAAGAGACCCAGTACTTC
TRBJ1-3 . TRBV10-2 . CASTDLGRTISGNTIYF TGCGCCAGCACCGATTTGGGGCGGACGATCTCTGGAAACACCATATATTTT
TRBJ2-3 TRBD2 TRBV7-2 many CASRRTGGIDTQYF TGTGCCAGCAGGAGGACCGGGGGGATAGATACGCAGTATTTT
TRBJ2-2 TRBD2 TRBV28 once CASSTLAGGVAGELFF TGTGCCAGCAGTACCCTGGCGGGAGGAGTCGCCGGGGAGCTGTTTTTT
TRBJ2-6 . TRBV14 . CASSLRGAGANVLTF TGTGCCAGCAGTCTAAGGGGAGCTGGGGCCAACGTCCTGACTTTC
TRBJ2-1 . TRBV2 . CASRGYRGGDEQFF TGTGCCAGCCGCGGGTATAGGGGTGGGGATGAGCAGTTCTTC
TRBJ1-1 . TRBV7-2 few CASSSGSPNTEAFF TGTGCCAGCAGCTCCGGGTCACCGAACACTGAAGCTTTCTTT
TRBJ2-7 . TRBV19 few CASSSTGDHGGQYF TGTGCCAGTAGTTCGACCGGCGACCACGGCGGGCAGTACTTC
TRBJ2-4 . TRBV28 few CASLEEAKNIQYF TGTGCCAGCTTGGAGGAGGCCAAAAACATTCAGTACTTC
TRBJ1-2 TRBD1 TRBV4-3 few CASSQEARLEGARYGYTF TGCGCCAGCAGCCAAGAAGCCCGGTTGGAGGGGGCACGGTATGGCTACACCTTC
TRBJ2-5 TRBD1 TRBV29-1 many CSAPGTGGEETQYF TGCAGCGCCCCCGGGACAGGGGGGGAAGAGACCCAGTACTTC
TRBJ1-1 TRBD1 TRBV6-2/TRBV6-3 . CASRSRQGRKNTEAFF TGTGCCAGCAGGAGTCGACAGGGGCGGAAGAACACTGAAGCTTTCTTT
TRBJ2-1 TRBD2 TRBV7-6 many CASSLEASGRAYNEQFF TGTGCCAGCAGCTTAGAGGCTAGCGGGAGGGCCTACAATGAGCAGTTCTTC
TRBJ2-7 . TRBV28 . CASSRGRGASYEQYF TGTGCCAGCAGCAGGGGCAGGGGGGCTTCCTACGAGCAGTACTTC
TRBJ2-2 . TRBV6-2/TRBV6-3 . CASSRSNRDGELFF TGTGCCAGCAGTAGGAGCAATAGGGACGGGGAGCTGTTTTTT
TRBJ2-7 TRBD2 TRBV12-3/TRBV12-4 many CASRPAAGGSYEQYF TGTGCCAGCAGACCCGCGGCGGGAGGCTCCTACGAGCAGTACTTC
TRBJ2-7 TRBD1 TRBV4-2 many CASSHSGTGVDEQYF TGTGCCAGCAGCCATTCCGGGACAGGGGTAGACGAGCAGTACTTC
TRBJ2-7 . TRBV7-2 few CASMGSRTSYEQYF TGTGCCAGCATGGGGTCACGAACCTCCTACGAGCAGTACTTC
TRBJ2-7 . TRBV3-1 . CASSQGIRDWLYEQYF TGTGCCAGCAGCCAAGGAATTAGGGACTGGTTATACGAGCAGTACTTC
TRBJ2-3 . TRBV5-1 few CASTQQATDTQYF TGCGCCAGCACCCAGCAGGCGACAGATACGCAGTATTTT
TRBJ2-3 . TRBV7-9 few CASSLPRGIDTQYF TGTGCCAGCAGCCTTCCGAGGGGAATTGATACGCAGTATTTT
TRBJ2-1 TRBD2 TRBV15 . CATVRTSGGYEQFF TGTGCCACCGTAAGAACTAGCGGGGGTTATGAGCAGTTCTTC
TRBJ2-1 TRBD2 TRBV10-3 many CATLVPGGPLSYNEQFF TGTGCCACTCTGGTGCCGGGAGGACCCCTCTCCTACAATGAGCAGTTCTTC
TRBJ1-2 TRBD1 TRBV28 . CASSPAGRGNYGYTF TGTGCCAGCAGCCCGGCGGGCAGGGGGAACTATGGCTACACCTTC